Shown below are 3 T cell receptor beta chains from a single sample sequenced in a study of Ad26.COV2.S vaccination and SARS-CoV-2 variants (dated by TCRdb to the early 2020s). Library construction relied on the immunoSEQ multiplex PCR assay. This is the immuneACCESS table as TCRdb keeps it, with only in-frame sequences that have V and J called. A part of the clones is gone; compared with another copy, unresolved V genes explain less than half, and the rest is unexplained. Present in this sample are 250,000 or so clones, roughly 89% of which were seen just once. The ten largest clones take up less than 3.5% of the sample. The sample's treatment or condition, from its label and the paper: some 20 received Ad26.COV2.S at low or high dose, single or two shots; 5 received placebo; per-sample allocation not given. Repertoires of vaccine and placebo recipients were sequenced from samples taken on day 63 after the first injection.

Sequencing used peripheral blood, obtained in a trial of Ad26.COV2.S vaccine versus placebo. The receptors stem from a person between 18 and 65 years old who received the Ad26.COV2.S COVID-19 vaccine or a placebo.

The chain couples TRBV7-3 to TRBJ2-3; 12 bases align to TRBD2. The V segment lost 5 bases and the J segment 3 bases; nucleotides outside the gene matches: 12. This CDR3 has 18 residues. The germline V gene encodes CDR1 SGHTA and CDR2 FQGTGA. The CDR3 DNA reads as TGTGCCAGCAGCCGACCCCCGGAAACTAGCGGGAGGACAGATACGCAGTATTTT. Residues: CASSRPPETSGRTDTQYF.

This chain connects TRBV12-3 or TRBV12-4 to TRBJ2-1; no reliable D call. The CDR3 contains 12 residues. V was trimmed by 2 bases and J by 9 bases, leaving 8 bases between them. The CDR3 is CASSLRLGEQFF. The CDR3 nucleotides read TGTGCCAGCAGTTTAAGGCTCGGTGAGCAGTTCTTC.

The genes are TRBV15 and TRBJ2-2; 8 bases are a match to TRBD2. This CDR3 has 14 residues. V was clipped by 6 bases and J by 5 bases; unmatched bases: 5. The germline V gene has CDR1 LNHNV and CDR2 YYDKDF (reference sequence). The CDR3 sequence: CATRPLAVTGELFF. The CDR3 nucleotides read TGTGCCACCAGGCCACTAGCGGTGACCGGGGAGCTGTTTTTT. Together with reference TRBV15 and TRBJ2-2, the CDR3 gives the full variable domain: DAMVIQNPRYQVTQFGKPVTLSCSQTLNHNVMYWYQQKSSQAPKLLFHYYDKDFNNEADTPDNFQSRRPNTSFCFLDIRSPGLGDTAMYLCATRPLAVTGELFFGEGSRLTVL.